This TCR beta chain was identified in a study of regulatory T cells in long-lasting Graves disease. Study observations and caveats: More public clonotypes were shared by persistent patients (about 2,700) than by new patients (about 1,000). Gene preferences differed: TRBV28, TRBJ1-2, TRBJ2-5 in persistent cases.

Through Arm-PCR of CDR3 regions and iRepertoire HTBI primers, TCR beta libraries were built. Original handling: Segment identification across samples yielded 62 TRBV and around 13 TRBJ segments. TCRdb itself ran the multiplex PCR reads through MiXCR, one entry per CDR3 protein. Here the V and J calls rest on TCRdb's processing, not on the authors' analysis. The data hold about 400,000 distinct CDR3 sequences, with about a fifth observed a single time. The time point here: persistent/refractory GD, antithyroid drugs over 5 years with positive TRAb. Researchers made the TCR library from RNA that was extracted from PBMCs. The sample holds many counts of this clonotype. Its antigen is undetermined. V lost 5 bases and J 0 bases, leaving 16 bases between the germline ends. Germline CDR1 is MNHNS and CDR2 is SASEGT. This CDR3 has 16 residues.

Specimen: peripheral blood mononuclear cells (PBMCs), collected when the disease was refractory, from a patient treated with antithyroid drugs. This receptor was obtained from a female donor with Graves disease. This chain joins TRBV6-1 and TRBJ2-5; tentatively, D is TRBD1 (6 bases). The CDR3 loop is CASSPGTTDHQETQYF. DNA of the CDR3: TGTGCCAGCAGTCCCGGGACAACGGACCACCAAGAGACCCAGTACTTC.